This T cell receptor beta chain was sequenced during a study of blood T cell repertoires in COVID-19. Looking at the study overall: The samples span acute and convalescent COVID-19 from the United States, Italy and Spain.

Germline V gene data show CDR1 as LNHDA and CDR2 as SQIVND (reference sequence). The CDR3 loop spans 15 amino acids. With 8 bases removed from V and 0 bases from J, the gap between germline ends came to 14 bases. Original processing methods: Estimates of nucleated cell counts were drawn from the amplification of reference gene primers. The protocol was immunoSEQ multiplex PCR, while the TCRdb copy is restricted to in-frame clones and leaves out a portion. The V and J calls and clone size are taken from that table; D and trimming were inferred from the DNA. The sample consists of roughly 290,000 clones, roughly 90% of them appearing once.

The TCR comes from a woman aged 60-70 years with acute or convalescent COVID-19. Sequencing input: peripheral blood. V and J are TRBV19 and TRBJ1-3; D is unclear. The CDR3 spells CASGTVRDSGNTIYF. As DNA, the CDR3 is TGTGCCAGTGGTACCGTGCGGGACTCTGGAAACACCATATATTTT. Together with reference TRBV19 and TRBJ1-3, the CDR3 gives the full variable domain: DGGITQSPKYLFRKEGQNVTLSCEQNLNHDAMYWYRQDPGQGLRLIYYSQIVNDFQKGDIAEGYSVSREKKESFPLTVTSAQKNPTAFYLCASGTVRDSGNTIYFGEGSWLTVV.